The subject of this entry is one TCR beta chain. What it binds is not known. Trimming stripped 5 bases from V and 4 bases from J, with 10 bases between. Germline V gene data show CDR1 as SGHVS and CDR2 as FQNEAQ. The length of the CDR3 is 13 residues. This record belongs to a study of cytomegalovirus exposure and HLA in healthy donors. Points from the study as a whole: Cytomegalovirus association was listed for approximately 160 TCR beta chains.

Primers: 60 Vbeta forward and 13 Jbeta reverse. TCRdb's table, derived via immunoSEQ multiplex PCR, lists solely in-frame clones and lacks some. Among 86,000 or so clones listed, around 79% were seen once. What was sequenced was PBMCs. The chain combines TRBV7-8 with TRBJ2-3; possibly TRBD2 for D (5 bases). The TCR sequence derives from a woman between 35 and 50 years old in good health and CMV-seropositive. Here the CDR3 reads CASSPTGSDTQYF. In nucleotides, the CDR3 is TGTGCCAGCAGCCCGACGGGGTCAGATACGCAGTATTTT.